A selection of T cell receptor beta chains follows, all from one sample in a study of cytomegalovirus exposure and HLA in healthy donors. TCRdb's table, derived via immunoSEQ multiplex PCR, lists solely in-frame clones and lacks some. The table shows about 110,000 clones, with just over 75% occurring only once. The sequencing sample was made of PBMCs. These TCRs come from a man aged 40-49 years in good health and CMV-seropositive. Each CDR3 is given with its conserved first and last residue. Where a row states a size, it is once, few, many or the class of an expanded clone; other rows omit it.

V gene: TRBV7-8
CDR3 length: 18
clone size: once
CDR3 protein: CASSLVAPQGSFYYEQYF

V gene: TRBV5-1
CDR3 length: 17
clone size: -
CDR3 protein: CASVKFGGAAENTEAFF

V gene: TRBV2
CDR3 length: 12
clone size: once
CDR3 protein: CVSRQGSYEQYF

V gene: TRBV19
CDR3 length: 14
clone size: once
CDR3 protein: CASSMRGTNNEQFF

V gene: TRBV9
CDR3 length: 15
clone size: once
CDR3 protein: CASSGRDGAYNEQFF

V gene: TRBV27
CDR3 length: 14
clone size: -
CDR3 protein: CASSLRRSIYEQYF

V gene: TRBV28
CDR3 length: 13
clone size: -
CDR3 protein: CASSLLRDYGYTF

V gene: TRBV15
CDR3 length: 18
clone size: -
CDR3 protein: CATSRVYSGGWRETGQFF

V gene: TRBV5-4
CDR3 length: 15
clone size: once
CDR3 protein: CASSLEPGEDYEQYF

V gene: TRBV27
CDR3 length: 15
clone size: -
CDR3 protein: CASSLSGGETNEQYF

V gene: TRBV2
CDR3 length: 15
clone size: -
CDR3 protein: CASSDPWGGSYGYTF

V gene: TRBV6-6
CDR3 length: 15
clone size: -
CDR3 protein: CASSTGQGHTGELFF

V gene: TRBV4-2
CDR3 length: 17
clone size: -
CDR3 protein: CASSQDPGLAGKRELFF

V gene: TRBV6-1
CDR3 length: 14
clone size: -
CDR3 protein: CASSEYSSGYGYTF

V gene: TRBV9
CDR3 length: 17
clone size: -
CDR3 protein: CASSARGGRGSYNEQFF

V gene: TRBV10-2
CDR3 length: 12
clone size: -
CDR3 protein: CASRAGQGRQHF

V gene: TRBV5-6
CDR3 length: 14
clone size: -
CDR3 protein: CASNRGAESYEQYF

V gene: TRBV27
CDR3 length: 17
clone size: few
CDR3 protein: CASSPWDSRKANYGYTF

V gene: TRBV6-1
CDR3 length: 15
clone size: few
CDR3 protein: CASSEALRHGGEQFF

V gene: TRBV16
CDR3 length: 13
clone size: -
CDR3 protein: CASSLTGSGELFF

V gene: TRBV18
CDR3 length: 14
clone size: -
CDR3 protein: CASSPRNGDQPQHF

V gene: TRBV6-1
CDR3 length: 15
clone size: few
CDR3 protein: CASSRDRDLTGELFF

V gene: TRBV7-2
CDR3 length: 15
clone size: -
CDR3 protein: CASSLSDSLKNIQYF